This TCR beta chain was sequenced during a study of a mutant IDH1 vaccine in newly diagnosed glioma. The wider study: Treated patients comprised about 62% males and around 40% females, mean age roughly 43 years. Patients were pretreated with radiotherapy, temozolomide, or both, mostly both.

Notes on this clone: Its antigen is not known.

Sequencing was performed with immunoSEQ multiplex PCR; in TCRdb, only in-frame clones are kept and a portion is missing. The data hold some 64,000 clones, with approximately 84% observed a single time. Time point defined: week 11, during vaccination. The investigators gave 300 ug of mutant IDH1 20-mer peptide in each vaccine dose, together with topical imiquimod. The CDR3 is 14 amino acids. The germline CDR1 and CDR2 sequences are MDHEN and SYDVKM. V shed 7 bases and J shed 8 bases, with 18 bases lying between them. The source was PBMCs, collected from a glioma patient whose treatment included an IDH1 peptide vaccine. The chain joins TRBV28 to TRBJ2-1; D may correspond to TRBD1 or TRBD2 (5 bases each). The receptor's source is a woman aged 50 to 65 with glioma. The CDR3 bases are TGTGCCAGCATCCGGGACCAACCAGTCCATGAGCAGTTCTTC. It is translated as CASIRDQPVHEQFF. Full variable domain (outside the CDR3, taken from reference TRBV28 and TRBJ2-1): DVKVTQSSRYLVKRTGEKVFLECVQDMDHENMFWYRQDPGLGLRLIYFSYDVKMKEKGDIPEGYSVSREKKERFSLILESASTNQTSMYLCASIRDQPVHEQFFGPGTRLTVL.